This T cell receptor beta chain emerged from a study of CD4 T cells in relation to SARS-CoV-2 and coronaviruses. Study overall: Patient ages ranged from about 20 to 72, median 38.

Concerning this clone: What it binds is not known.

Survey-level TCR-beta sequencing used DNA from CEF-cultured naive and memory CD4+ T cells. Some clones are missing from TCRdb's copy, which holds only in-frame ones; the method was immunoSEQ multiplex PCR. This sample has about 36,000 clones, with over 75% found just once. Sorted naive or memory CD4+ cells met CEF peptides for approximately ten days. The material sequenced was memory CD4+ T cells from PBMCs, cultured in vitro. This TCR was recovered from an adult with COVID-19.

CDR3 residues: CASSPISGNTIYF. In nucleotides, the CDR3 is TGTGCCAGCAGCCCGATCTCGGGAAACACCATATATTTT. V is TRBV13 and J is TRBJ1-3; D call uncertain. The CDR3 extends over 13 amino acids. Germline CDR1 and CDR2: PRHDT and FYEKMQ (reference sequence). V was clipped by 5 bases and J by 4 bases, with 9 bases between them.